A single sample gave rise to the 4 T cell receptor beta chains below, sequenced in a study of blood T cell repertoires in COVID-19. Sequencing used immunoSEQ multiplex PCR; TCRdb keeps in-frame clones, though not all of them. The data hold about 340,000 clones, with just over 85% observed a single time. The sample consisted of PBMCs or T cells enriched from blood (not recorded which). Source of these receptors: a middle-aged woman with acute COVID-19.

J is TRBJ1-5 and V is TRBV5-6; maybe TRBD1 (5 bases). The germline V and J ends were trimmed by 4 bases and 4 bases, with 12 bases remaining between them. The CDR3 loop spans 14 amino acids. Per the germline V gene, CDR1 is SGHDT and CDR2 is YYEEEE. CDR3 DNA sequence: TGTGCCAGCAGCAGGAGACAGCTTAATCAGCCCCAGCATTTT. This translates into CASSRRQLNQPQHF. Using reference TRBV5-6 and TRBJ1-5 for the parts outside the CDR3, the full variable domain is DAGVTQSPTHLIKTRGQQVTLRCSPKSGHDTVSWYQQALGQGPQFIFQYYEEEERQRGNFPDRFSGHQFPNYSSELNVNALLLGDSALYLCASSRRQLNQPQHFGDGTRLSIL.

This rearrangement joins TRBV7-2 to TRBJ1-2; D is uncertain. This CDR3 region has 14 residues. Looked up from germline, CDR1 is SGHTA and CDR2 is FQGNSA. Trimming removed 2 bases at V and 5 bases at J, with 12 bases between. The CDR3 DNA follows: TGTGCCAGCAGCTTAAAGACGGGAGTATATGGCTACACCTTC. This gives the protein CASSLKTGVYGYTF.

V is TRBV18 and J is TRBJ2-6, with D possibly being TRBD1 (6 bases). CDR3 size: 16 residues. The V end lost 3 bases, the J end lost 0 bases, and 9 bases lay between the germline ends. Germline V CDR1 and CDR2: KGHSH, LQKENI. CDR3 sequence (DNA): TGTGCCAGCTCACCCGGACAGACCTCTGGGGCCAACGTCCTGACTTTC. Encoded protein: CASSPGQTSGANVLTF. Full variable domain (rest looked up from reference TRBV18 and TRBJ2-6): NAGVMQNPRHLVRRRGQEARLRCSPMKGHSHVYWYRQLPEEGLKFMVYLQKENIIDESGMPKERFSAEFPKEGPSILRIQQVVRGDSAAYFCASSPGQTSGANVLTFGAGSRLTVL.

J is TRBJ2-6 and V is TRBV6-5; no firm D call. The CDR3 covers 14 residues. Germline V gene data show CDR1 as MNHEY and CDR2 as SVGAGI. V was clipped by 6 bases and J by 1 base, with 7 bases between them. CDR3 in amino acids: CASSLRSGANVLTF. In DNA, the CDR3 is TGTGCCAGCAGCCTACGTTCTGGGGCCAACGTCCTGACTTTC.